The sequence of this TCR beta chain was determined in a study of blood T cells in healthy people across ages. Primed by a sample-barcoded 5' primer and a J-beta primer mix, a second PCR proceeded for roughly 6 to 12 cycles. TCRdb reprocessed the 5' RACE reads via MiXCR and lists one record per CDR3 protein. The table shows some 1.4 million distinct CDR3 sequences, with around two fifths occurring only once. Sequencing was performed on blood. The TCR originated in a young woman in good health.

The DNA of the CDR3 is TGTGCCAGCAGTCCCCGGGACGGCGCCTACGAGCAGTACTTC. Translation: CASSPRDGAYEQYF. The chain has TRBV6-1 and TRBJ2-7; D tentatively reads TRBD1 or TRBD2 (5 bases each). V was clipped by 5 bases and J by 2 bases, with 13 bases between them. The germline gives CDR1 MNHNS, CDR2 SASEGT. The CDR3 contains 14 residues.